This TCR beta chain was sequenced during a study of T-cell reconstitution after alpha-beta-depleted transplantation in children. General study findings and limits: Reported findings indicate that, about two months after transplant, alpha-beta T cells came from several hundred expanded clones, which were derived from non-depleted graft cells.

Construction of the TCRbeta library involved unique molecular identifiers. TCRdb reprocessed the PCR reads with MiXCR, giving one entry per CDR3 protein. Altogether 700,000 to 850,000 distinct CDR3 sequences are present, roughly 15% being singletons, with the ten largest covering just under 5%. In this sample, this clonotype turned up a few times. Its target is unknown. The sequence derives from a male patient younger than 18 who had a stem cell transplant for acute lymphoblastic leukemia, so the T cells may come from the graft donor. The specimen was PBMCs, mostly from graft donor cells, collected 360 days after TCRalphabeta/CD19-depleted stem cell transplant.

The chain's CDR3 is CASSPRGGSYGYTF. CDR3 DNA sequence: TGTGCCAGCAGCCCCAGGGGAGGAAGCTATGGCTACACCTTC. The J gene is TRBJ1-2, the V gene TRBV11-2; D may be TRBD1 (6 bases). CDR1 SGHAT and CDR2 FQNNGV come from the germline V gene. The CDR3 length is 14 residues. Trimming cost V 5 bases and J 4 bases, with 14 bases left between them.